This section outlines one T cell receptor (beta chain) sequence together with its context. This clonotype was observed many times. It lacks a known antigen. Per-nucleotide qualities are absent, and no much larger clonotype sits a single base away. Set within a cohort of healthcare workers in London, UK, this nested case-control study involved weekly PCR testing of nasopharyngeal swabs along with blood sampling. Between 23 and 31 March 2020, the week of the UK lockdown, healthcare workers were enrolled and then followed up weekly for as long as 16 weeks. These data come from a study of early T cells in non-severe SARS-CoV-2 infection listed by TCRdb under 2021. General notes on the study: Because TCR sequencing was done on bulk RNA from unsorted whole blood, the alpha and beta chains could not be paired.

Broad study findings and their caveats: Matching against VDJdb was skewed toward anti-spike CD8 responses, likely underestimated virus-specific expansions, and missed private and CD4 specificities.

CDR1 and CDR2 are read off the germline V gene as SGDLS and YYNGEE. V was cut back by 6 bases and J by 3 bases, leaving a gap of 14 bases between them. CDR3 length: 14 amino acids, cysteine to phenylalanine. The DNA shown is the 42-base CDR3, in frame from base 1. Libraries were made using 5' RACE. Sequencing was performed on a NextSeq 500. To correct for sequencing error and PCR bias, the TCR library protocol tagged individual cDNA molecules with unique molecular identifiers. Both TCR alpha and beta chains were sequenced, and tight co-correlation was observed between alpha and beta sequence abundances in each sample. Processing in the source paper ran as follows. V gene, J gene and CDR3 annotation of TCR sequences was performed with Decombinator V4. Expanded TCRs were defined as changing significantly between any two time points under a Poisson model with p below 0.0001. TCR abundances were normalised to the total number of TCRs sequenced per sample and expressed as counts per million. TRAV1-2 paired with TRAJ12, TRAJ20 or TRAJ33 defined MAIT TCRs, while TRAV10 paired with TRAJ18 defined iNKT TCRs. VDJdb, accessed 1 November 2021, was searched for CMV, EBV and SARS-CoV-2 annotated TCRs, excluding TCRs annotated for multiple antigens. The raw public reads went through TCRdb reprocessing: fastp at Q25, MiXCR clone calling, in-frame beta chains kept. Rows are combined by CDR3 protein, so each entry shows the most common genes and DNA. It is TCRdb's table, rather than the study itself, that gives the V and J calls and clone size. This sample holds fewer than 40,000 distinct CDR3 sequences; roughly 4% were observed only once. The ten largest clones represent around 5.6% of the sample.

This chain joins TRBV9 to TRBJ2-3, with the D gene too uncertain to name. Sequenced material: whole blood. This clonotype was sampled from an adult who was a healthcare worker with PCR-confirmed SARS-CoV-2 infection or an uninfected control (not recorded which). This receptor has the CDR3 CASTLLTATDTQYF. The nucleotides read TGTGCCAGCACCCTACTGACGGCTACAGATACGCAGTATTTT.